Listed below are T cell receptor beta chains from one sample, sequenced in a study of blood T cell repertoires in COVID-19. Method: immunoSEQ multiplex PCR; TCRdb's copy keeps in-frame clones and lacks some. The table has about 310,000 clones, 80% to 90% seen once; the top ten hold roughly 8%. Source material: peripheral blood. The source is a woman between 45 and 60 years old who had recovered from COVID-19. Each CDR3 is given with its conserved first and last residue. Fields, in order: clone size, J gene, V gene, D gene, CDR3 DNA, CDR3 protein. D genes are given only for firm matches. Clone size is not always given. Where it is, it says once, few, many or a class for expanded clones.

clone_size: .
j_call: TRBJ2-1
v_call: TRBV9
d_call: .
cdr3_nt: TGTGCCAGCACCTCGGGGCGCGGGAAGAATAATGAGCAGTTCTTC
cdr3_aa: CASTSGRGKNNEQFF

clone_size: .
j_call: TRBJ1-1
v_call: TRBV19
d_call: TRBD1
cdr3_nt: TGTGCCAGTAGTATCGGGACAGGGTCAACTGAAGCTTTCTTT
cdr3_aa: CASSIGTGSTEAFF

clone_size: .
j_call: TRBJ2-5
v_call: TRBV6-2/TRBV6-3
d_call: .
cdr3_nt: TGTGCCAGCAGTTACTATGGGCCCACGTCTCGGGGGACCCAGTACTTC
cdr3_aa: CASSYYGPTSRGTQYF

clone_size: .
j_call: TRBJ2-7
v_call: TRBV19
d_call: .
cdr3_nt: TGTGCCAGTAGTATTCGGGGGAGTCGCGAGCAGTACTTC
cdr3_aa: CASSIRGSREQYF

clone_size: .
j_call: TRBJ2-3
v_call: TRBV20-1
d_call: TRBD2
cdr3_nt: TGCAGTGCTAGTAGACTAGCGGGAGTCGGAGATACGCAGTATTTT
cdr3_aa: CSASRLAGVGDTQYF

clone_size: .
j_call: TRBJ2-7
v_call: TRBV5-4
d_call: TRBD2
cdr3_nt: TGTGCCACCCAGCTAAGTGCCGGGAGGGAGCAGTACTTC
cdr3_aa: CATQLSAGREQYF

clone_size: few
j_call: TRBJ2-1
v_call: TRBV7-9
d_call: TRBD2
cdr3_nt: TGTGCCAGCAGCATTAGCGGGGGGGCCAGCTTTTACAATGAGCAGTTCTTC
cdr3_aa: CASSISGGASFYNEQFF

clone_size: once
j_call: TRBJ1-3
v_call: TRBV9
d_call: TRBD1
cdr3_nt: TGTGCCAGCAGCCGGACAGGAGGAGCGGGAAACACCATATATTTT
cdr3_aa: CASSRTGGAGNTIYF

clone_size: .
j_call: TRBJ1-1
v_call: TRBV7-2
d_call: .
cdr3_nt: TGTGCCAGCAGGGTACAGATGAACACTGAAGCTTTCTTT
cdr3_aa: CASRVQMNTEAFF

clone_size: .
j_call: TRBJ1-2
v_call: TRBV12-3/TRBV12-4
d_call: TRBD1
cdr3_nt: TGTGCCATATTCCCGGGACAGGGCTTAAGCTACACCTTC
cdr3_aa: CAIFPGQGLSYTF